These 9 T cell receptor beta chains were sequenced from one sample in a study of molecular identifiers for immune sequencing clone quantification. TCRdb re-called the PCR reads through MiXCR, storing one row per CDR3 protein. The sample includes 97,000 or so distinct CDR3 sequences, less than 35% of them seen just once. The sample comprised naive CD8+ T cells from blood, with Jurkat cell RNA spiked in. Subset denoted: FACS-sorted CD8+CD4-CCR7+CD45RA+ naive T cells. The origin of the receptors is a human donor in good health. Some libraries in this study had Jurkat cell RNA spiked in.

As concerns this clonotype: A much larger clone lies a single base off, so this may be a read error. Since the CDR3 does not end with the conserved phenylalanine or tryptophan, this likely comes from a read error. J is TRBJ1-1 and V is TRBV29-1; no reliable D call. Germline CDR1 SQVTM, CDR2 ANQGSEA. Trimming pared 4 bases from V and 0 bases from J, leaving 12 bases between. The CDR3 totals 14 residues. CDR3 sequence (DNA): TGCAGCGTTGTCGGCGTACGCATGAACACTGAAGCTTTCTAT. This translates into CSVVGVRMNTEAFY.

This clonotype turned up a few times. This chain connects TRBV20-1 to TRBJ2-4, with 8 bases matching TRBD1. CDR3 length: 16 amino acids. The junction had 7 bases not matched to a gene; V was cut back by 3 bases and J by 0 bases. CDR1 DFQATT and CDR2 SNEGSKA come from the germline V gene (reference sequence). The chain's CDR3 is CSASRTGRIAKNIQYF. DNA for the CDR3: TGCAGTGCTAGCAGGACAGGGAGGATAGCCAAAAACATTCAGTACTTC.

To note about this clonotype: At one end, the junction sequence differs from germline, possibly due to a read error. The chain recombines TRBV28 with TRBJ2-2, with D possibly being TRBD1 (6 bases). The germline CDR1 and CDR2 sequences are MDHEN and SYDVKM. The CDR3 has 16 amino acids. Here the CDR3 DNA reads TGTGCCAGCAGTCCTTCACAGGGAGAGACAGCCGGGGAGCTGTATTTT. Its protein is CASSPSQGETAGELYF. Full variable domain (rest looked up from reference TRBV28 and TRBJ2-2): DVKVTQSSRYLVKRTGEKVFLECVQDMDHENMFWYRQDPGLGLRLIYFSYDVKMKEKGDIPEGYSVSREKKERFSLILESASTNQTSMYLCASSPSQGETAGELYFGEGSRLTVL.

This clonotype was observed at least ten times. This chain connects TRBV29-1 to TRBJ1-3, with D unresolved. This CDR3 spans 11 amino acids. CDR1 and CDR2 (germline): SQVTM, ANQGSEA. V lost 4 bases, J lost 3 bases, and 4 bases lay in between. CDR3 amino acids: CSVGFGNTIYF. The CDR3, as DNA: TGCAGCGTTGGATTTGGAAACACCATATATTTT. Looking up the rest from reference TRBV29-1 and TRBJ1-3 gives the full variable domain: SAVISQKPSRDICQRGTSLTIQCQVDSQVTMMFWYRQQPGQSLTLIATANQGSEATYESGFVIDKFPISRPNLTFSTLTVSNMSPEDSSIYLCSVGFGNTIYFGEGSWLTVV.

The rearrangement uses TRBV12-3 or TRBV12-4 and TRBJ1-5; 8 nucleotides agree with TRBD1. CDR3 length equals 13 residues. V shed 6 bases and J 6 bases; nucleotides not matched to a gene: 4. The CDR3 loop is CASSPDRVQPQHF. CDR3 bases: TGTGCCAGCAGCCCGGACAGGGTTCAGCCCCAGCATTTT.

This clonotype was detected only a few times. The rearrangement joins TRBV4-1 to TRBJ1-2; 8 bases map to TRBD1. The V gene end was trimmed by 0 bases and the J gene end by 8 bases; junction bases not matched to a gene: 8. The CDR3 contains 15 residues. Per germline, CDR1 MGHRA and CDR2 YSYEKL. The CDR3 DNA follows: TGCGCCAGCAGCCAAGATGTGGGCAGGGGGCTGGGCTACACCTTC. Translated: CASSQDVGRGLGYTF.

This clonotype was seen repeatedly, ten times or more. CDR3 region: CASSPGQGAYEQYF. The CDR3, as DNA: TGTGCCAGCAGCCCTGGTCAGGGTGCCTACGAGCAGTACTTC. This chain joins TRBV19 and TRBJ2-7; a possible D gene is TRBD1 (5 bases). In germline, CDR1 is LNHDA, CDR2 SQIVND (reference sequence). The CDR3 loop spans 14 amino acids. V was clipped by 9 bases and J by 2 bases, with 17 bases between them.

The chain recombines TRBV2 with TRBJ2-5; 12 nucleotides agree with TRBD2. This CDR3 spans 16 amino acids. Germline trimming cut 7 bases from V and 1 base from J; bases unmatched to any gene: 7. Germline V lookup: CDR1 SNHLY, CDR2 FYNNEI. DNA for the CDR3: TGTGCCAGCAAGCTAGCGGGAGGGCCCGTCCAAGAGACCCAGTACTTC. It encodes CASKLAGGPVQETQYF.

There are many counts of this clonotype. The chain couples TRBV28 to TRBJ1-5, with D unresolved. The CDR3 is 14 amino acids. The V gene's germline CDR1 is MDHEN and CDR2 SYDVKM. V dropped 7 bases and J dropped 5 bases, with 15 bases sitting between them. CDR3 bases: TGTGCCAGCATAGGAAGGTATCGAGATCAGCCCCAGCATTTT. It is translated as CASIGRYRDQPQHF.